The clone carrying this T cell receptor beta chain was seen only a few times. The junction does not match germline at one end; this may be a read error. The data stem from a study of CD8+ T cells in alopecia areata. Once RNA had been extracted, it was reverse transcribed into cDNA to act as the sequencing template. This table comes from immunoSEQ multiplex PCR, and its TCRdb copy is limited to in-frame clones, with some not included. The sample gives fewer than 200,000 clones, 50% to 70% of which show up once; approximately 15% is in the top ten. Both peripheral blood and punch biopsies of lesional scalp skin were obtained from patients who had alopecia areata. The CDR3 has 12 amino acids. Germline V gives CDR1 SGHTA, CDR2 FQGNSA.

The starting material was CD4+ T cells sorted from blood, obtained at week 0. The chain employs TRBV7-2 and TRBJ1-4; D gene uncertain. The TCR originated in a human donor with alopecia areata. CDR3 in DNA: TGTGCCAGCAGCTTACCCGGCCCCCTCAAGGTTTTT. This codes for CASSLPGPLKVF.